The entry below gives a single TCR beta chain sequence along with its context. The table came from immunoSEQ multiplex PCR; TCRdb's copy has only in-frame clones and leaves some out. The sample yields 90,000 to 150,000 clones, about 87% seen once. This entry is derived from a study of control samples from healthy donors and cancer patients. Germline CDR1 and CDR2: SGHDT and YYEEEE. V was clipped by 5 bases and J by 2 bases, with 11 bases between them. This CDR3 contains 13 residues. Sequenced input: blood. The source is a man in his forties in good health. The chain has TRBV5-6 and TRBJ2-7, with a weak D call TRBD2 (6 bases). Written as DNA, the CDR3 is TGTGCCAGCAGTCGCGGGGCCACCTACGAGCAGTACTTC. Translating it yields CASSRGATYEQYF.